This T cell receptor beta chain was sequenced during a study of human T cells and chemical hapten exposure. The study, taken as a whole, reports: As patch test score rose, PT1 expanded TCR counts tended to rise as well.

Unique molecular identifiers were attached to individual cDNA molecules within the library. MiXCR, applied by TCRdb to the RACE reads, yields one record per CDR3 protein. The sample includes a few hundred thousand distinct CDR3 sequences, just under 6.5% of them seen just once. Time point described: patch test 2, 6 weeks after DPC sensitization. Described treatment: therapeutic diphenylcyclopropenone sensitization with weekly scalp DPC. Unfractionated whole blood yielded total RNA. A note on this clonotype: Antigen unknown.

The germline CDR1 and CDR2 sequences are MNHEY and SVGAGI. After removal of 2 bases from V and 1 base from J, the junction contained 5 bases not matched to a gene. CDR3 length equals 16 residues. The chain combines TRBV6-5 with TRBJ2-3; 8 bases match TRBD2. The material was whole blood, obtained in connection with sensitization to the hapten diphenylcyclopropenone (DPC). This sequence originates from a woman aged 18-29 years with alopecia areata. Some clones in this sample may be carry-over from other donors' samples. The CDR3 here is CASSYPRRGGTDTQYF. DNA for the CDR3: TGTGCCAGCAGTTACCCCCGGCGGGGGGGCACAGATACGCAGTATTTT.